One and the same sample provided the 11 T cell receptor beta chains below, sequenced in a study of blood T cell repertoires in COVID-19. The assay was immunoSEQ multiplex PCR, and TCRdb's table has in-frame clones only and misses some. The sample gives more than 110,000 clones, about 82% of which show up once; under 6% is in the top ten. The sample was peripheral blood. The receptor set was obtained from a woman aged 80 or over with active or convalescent COVID-19.

The chain employs TRBV30 and TRBJ1-2; 7 nucleotides align to TRBD1. Trimming took 3 bases from V and 8 from J; bases not matched to a gene: 9. This CDR3 contains 13 residues. Germline CDR1 reads GTSNPN; CDR2 reads SVGIG (reference sequence). CDR3 nucleotide sequence: TGTGCCTGGAGCGCACAGGGGCTAGAGGGCTACACCTTC. Its protein product is CAWSAQGLEGYTF.

This chain joins TRBV28 and TRBJ2-7; 8 positions match TRBD1. From germline, CDR1 is MDHEN and CDR2 SYDVKM. V shed 6 bases and J 7 bases; nucleotides not matched to a gene: 17. CDR3 length: 16 amino acids. The CDR3 DNA sequence: TGTGCCAGCAGGCCTCGGGACGGACAGGGAAGGAATGAGCAGTACTTC. It yields the protein CASRPRDGQGRNEQYF.

Comment on this clone: Given a much more abundant clone one base away, this may be a read error. The V gene is TRBV5-6, the J gene TRBJ1-4, with TRBD1 identical over 9 bases. The V gene end was trimmed by 3 bases and the J gene end by 5 bases; junction bases not matched to a gene: 2. The germline V gene encodes CDR1 SGHDT and CDR2 YYEEEE. The CDR3 runs 14 residues. The CDR3 DNA follows: TGTGCCAGCAGCTCAGGACAGGGGAATGAAAAACTGTTTTTT. This encodes CASSSGQGNEKLFF. The whole variable domain, remainder taken from reference TRBV5-6 and TRBJ1-4, is DAGVTQSPTHLIKTRGQQVTLRCSPKSGHDTVSWYQQALGQGPQFIFQYYEEEERQRGNFPDRFSGHQFPNYSSELNVNALLLGDSALYLCASSSGQGNEKLFFGSGTQLSVL.

The rearrangement joins TRBV28 to TRBJ1-2, with a weak D call TRBD1 (6 bases). V shed 3 bases and J shed 8 bases, with 10 bases lying between them. The germline V gene encodes CDR1 MDHEN and CDR2 SYDVKM. The CDR3 is 12 amino acids. The CDR3 DNA reads as TGTGCCAGCAGTTTGGGGGCGAGGGGCTACACCTTC. It is translated as CASSLGARGYTF.

This rearrangement joins TRBV6-9 to TRBJ2-5, with 7 nucleotides matching TRBD1. Germline V lookup: CDR1 MNHGY, CDR2 SVAAGI. J gave up 1 base and V 6 bases, and 11 bases lay outside the gene matches. The CDR3 has 16 residues. This chain's CDR3 is CASRYRDGTAQETQYF. In DNA, the CDR3 is TGTGCCAGCAGGTACCGTGATGGGACAGCCCAAGAGACCCAGTACTTC.

The CDR3 sequence is CASSLGAGVGTEAFF. The CDR3 coding sequence is TGCGCCAGCAGCTTGGGGGCGGGGGTAGGCACTGAAGCTTTCTTT. The rearrangement uses TRBV5-1 and TRBJ1-1, with D perhaps matching TRBD1 (5 bases). Trimming removed 0 bases at V and 4 bases at J, with 13 bases between. Looked up from germline, CDR1 is SGHRS and CDR2 is YFSETQ. CDR3 length equals 15 residues. The full variable domain, in which reference TRBV5-1 and TRBJ1-1 provide the parts outside the CDR3, is KAGVTQTPRYLIKTRGQQVTLSCSPISGHRSVSWYQQTPGQGLQFLFEYFSETQRNKGNFPGRFSGRQFSNSRSEMNVSTLELGDSALYLCASSLGAGVGTEAFFGQGTRLTVV.

The chain couples TRBV6-5 to TRBJ2-7; 7 bases fit TRBD1. The CDR3 loop spans 14 amino acids. The ends lost 7 bases at V and 0 bases at J; junction bases unmatched: 6. Germline V lookup: CDR1 MNHEY, CDR2 SVGAGI. The CDR3 nucleotides read TGTGCCAGCACCTCCCGGGACAGCTCCTACGAGCAGTACTTC. Translated: CASTSRDSSYEQYF.

Judged by abundance, this clone is medium-sized. The CDR3 DNA reads as TGTGCCAGCAGCGTAGCCGGGGCAGGGGGCGTGGAGACCCAGTACTTC. It codes for CASSVAGAGGVETQYF. The chain recombines TRBV9 with TRBJ2-5; 8 bases align to TRBD1. CDR3 length equals 16 residues. Losses at the gene ends were 0 bases for V and 5 bases for J; bases not matched to a gene: 9. CDR1 is SGDLS and CDR2 is YYNGEE in the germline V gene. The full variable domain, with the rest looked up from reference TRBV9 and TRBJ2-5, is DSGVTQTPKHLITATGQRVTLRCSPRSGDLSVYWYQQSLDQGLQFLIQYYNGEERAKGNILERFSAQQFPDLHSELNLSSLELGDSALYFCASSVAGAGGVETQYFGPGTRLLVL.

V gene TRBV9 combines with J gene TRBJ1-6; 9 nucleotides line up with TRBD1. The CDR3 runs 15 residues. Looked up from germline, CDR1 is SGDLS and CDR2 is YYNGEE. Germline trimming cut 7 bases from V and 5 bases from J; bases unmatched to any gene: 7. The DNA of the CDR3 is TGTGCCAGCGGCGGGGACAGGGAGAATAATTCACCCCTCCACTTT. Translating it yields CASGGDRENNSPLHF.

The J gene is TRBJ2-1, the V gene TRBV15; TRBD1 aligns across 7 bases. Germline V lookup: CDR1 LNHNV, CDR2 YYDKDF (reference sequence). Trimming cost V 1 base and J 4 bases; bases outside gene matches: 4. The CDR3 covers 15 residues. CDR3 residues: CATSRGDSDYNEQFF. Written as DNA, the CDR3 is TGTGCCACCAGCAGAGGGGACAGCGATTACAATGAGCAGTTCTTC.

V is TRBV4-1 and J is TRBJ1-1; no clear D gene. Germline lookup yields CDR1 MGHRA and CDR2 YSYEKL. There are 16 residues in the CDR3. V lost 2 bases and J 0 bases, leaving 13 bases between the germline ends. This CDR3 is CASSQTTSKMNTEAFF. As DNA, the CDR3 is TGCGCCAGCAGCCAAACGACATCTAAGATGAACACTGAAGCTTTCTTT.